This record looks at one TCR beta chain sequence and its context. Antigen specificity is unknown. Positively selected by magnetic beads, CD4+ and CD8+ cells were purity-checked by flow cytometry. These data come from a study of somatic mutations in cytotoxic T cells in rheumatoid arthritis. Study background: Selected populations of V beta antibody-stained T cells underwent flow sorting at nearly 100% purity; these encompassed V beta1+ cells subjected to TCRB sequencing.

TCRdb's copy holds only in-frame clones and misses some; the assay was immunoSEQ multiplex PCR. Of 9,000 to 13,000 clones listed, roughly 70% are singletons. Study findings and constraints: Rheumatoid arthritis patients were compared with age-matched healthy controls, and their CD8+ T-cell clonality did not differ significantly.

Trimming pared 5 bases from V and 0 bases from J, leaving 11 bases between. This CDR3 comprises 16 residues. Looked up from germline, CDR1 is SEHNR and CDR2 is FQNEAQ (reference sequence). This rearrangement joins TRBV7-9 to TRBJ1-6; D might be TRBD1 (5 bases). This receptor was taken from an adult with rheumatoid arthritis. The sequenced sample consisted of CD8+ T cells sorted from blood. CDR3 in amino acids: CASSTPGSSYNSPLHF. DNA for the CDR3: TGTGCCAGCAGCACCCCAGGGAGCTCCTATAATTCACCCCTCCACTTT. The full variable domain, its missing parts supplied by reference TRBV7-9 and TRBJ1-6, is DTGVSQNPRHKITKRGQNVTFRCDPISEHNRLYWYRQTLGQGPEFLTYFQNEAQLEKSRLLSDRFSAERPKGSFSTLEIQRTEQGDSAMYLCASSTPGSSYNSPLHFGNGTRLTVT.